The clone carrying this TCR beta chain was found many times. Its antigen is as yet unknown. Compared with germline, one end of the junction differs, possibly owing to a read error. In germline, CDR1 is SGHAT, CDR2 FQNNGV. The length of the CDR3 is 15 residues. The sample comes from a study of T cell repertoires in cytomegalovirus infection. Study-wide context: Well-studied HLA-B-restricted epitopes and recently identified HLA-C-restricted epitopes of CMV were both used in the study. Indications of both CMV infection and matching HLA type were provided by public TCR beta signatures. General study points: In two of eight donors, the top clonotype was HLA-C-restricted CMV-specific. CMV carriers having the relevant HLA were flagged by cumulative public TCR beta family frequency.

TCRdb re-called the reads with MiXCR, one entry per CDR3 protein. This repertoire shows approximately 300,000 distinct CDR3 sequences, approximately 25% found once; its top ten account for 10% to 15%. The source of this sequence is a human donor in good health (CMV status not recorded). Some clones in this sample may be carry-over from other donors' samples. Here the sequenced sample was cultured PBMCs, taken from culture after CMV antigen stimulation. The gene calls are TRBV11-2 and TRBJ2-2, with 7 bases aligning to TRBD1. Here the CDR3 reads CASSPGTANTGELFF. The CDR3 DNA reads as TGTGCCAGCAGTCCTGGGACAGCGAACACCGGGGAGTTGTTTTTT.